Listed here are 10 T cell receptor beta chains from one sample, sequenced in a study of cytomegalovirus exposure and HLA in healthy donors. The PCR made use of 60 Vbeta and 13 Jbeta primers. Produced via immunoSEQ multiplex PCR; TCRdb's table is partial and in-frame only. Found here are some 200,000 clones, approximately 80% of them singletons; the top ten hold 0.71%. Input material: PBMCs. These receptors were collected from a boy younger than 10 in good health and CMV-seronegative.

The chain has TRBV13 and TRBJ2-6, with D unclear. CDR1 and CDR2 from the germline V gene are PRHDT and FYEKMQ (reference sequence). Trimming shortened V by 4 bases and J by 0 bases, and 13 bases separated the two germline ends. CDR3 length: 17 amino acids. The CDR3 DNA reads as TGTGCCAGCAGCTCCGCCGATCCAGGCTCTGGGGCCAACGTCCTGACTTTC. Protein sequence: CASSSADPGSGANVLTF.

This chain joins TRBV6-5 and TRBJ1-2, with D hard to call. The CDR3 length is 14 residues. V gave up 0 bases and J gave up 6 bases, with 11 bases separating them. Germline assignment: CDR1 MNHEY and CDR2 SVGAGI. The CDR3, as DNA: TGTGCCAGCAGTTACTCTACCCAACTGGATGGCTACACCTTC. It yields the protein CASSYSTQLDGYTF.

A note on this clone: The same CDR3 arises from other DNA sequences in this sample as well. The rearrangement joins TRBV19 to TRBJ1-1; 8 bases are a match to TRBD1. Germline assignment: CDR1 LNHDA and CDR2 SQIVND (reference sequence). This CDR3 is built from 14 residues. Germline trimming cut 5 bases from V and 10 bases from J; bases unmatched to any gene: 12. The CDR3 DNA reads TGTGCCAGTAGTTATAACACCGACGACAGGGGAGCTTTCTTT. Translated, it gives CASSYNTDDRGAFF.

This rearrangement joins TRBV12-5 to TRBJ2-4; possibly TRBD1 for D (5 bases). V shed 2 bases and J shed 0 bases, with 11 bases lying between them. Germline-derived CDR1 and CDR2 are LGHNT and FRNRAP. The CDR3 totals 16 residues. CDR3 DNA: TGTGCTAGTGGTTTGCCAGGGTCGCTAGCCAAAAACATTCAGTACTTC. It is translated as CASGLPGSLAKNIQYF.

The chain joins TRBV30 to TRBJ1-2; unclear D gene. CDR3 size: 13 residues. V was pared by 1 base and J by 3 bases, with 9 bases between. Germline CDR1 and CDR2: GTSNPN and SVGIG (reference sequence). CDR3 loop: CAWSGWRHYGYTF. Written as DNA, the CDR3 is TGTGCCTGGAGTGGTTGGAGGCACTATGGCTACACCTTC. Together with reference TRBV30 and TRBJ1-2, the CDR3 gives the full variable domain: SQTIHQWPATLVQPVGSPLSLECTVEGTSNPNLYWYRQAAGRGLQLLFYSVGIGQISSEVPQNLSASRPQDRQFILSSKKLLLSDSGFYLCAWSGWRHYGYTFGSGTRLTVV.

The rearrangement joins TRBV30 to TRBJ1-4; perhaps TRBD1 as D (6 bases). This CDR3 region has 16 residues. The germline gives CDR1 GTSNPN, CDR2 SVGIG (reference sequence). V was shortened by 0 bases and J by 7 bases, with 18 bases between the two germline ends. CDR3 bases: TGTGCCTGGAGTGTAAGGGGGGGATCAGGTGGTGAAAAACTGTTTTTT. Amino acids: CAWSVRGGSGGEKLFF.

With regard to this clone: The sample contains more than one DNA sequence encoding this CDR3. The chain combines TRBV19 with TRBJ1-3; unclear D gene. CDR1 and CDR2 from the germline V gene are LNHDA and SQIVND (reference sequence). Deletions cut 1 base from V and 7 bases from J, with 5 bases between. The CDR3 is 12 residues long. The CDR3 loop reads CASSIAGNTIYF. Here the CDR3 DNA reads TGTGCCAGTAGTATAGCCGGGAACACCATATATTTT.

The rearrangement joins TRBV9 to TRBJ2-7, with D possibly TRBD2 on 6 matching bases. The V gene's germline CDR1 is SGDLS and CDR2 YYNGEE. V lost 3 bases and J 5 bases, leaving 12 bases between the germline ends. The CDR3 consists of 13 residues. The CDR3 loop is CASSGGTLHEQYF. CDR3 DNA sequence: TGTGCCAGCAGCGGCGGGACGCTCCACGAGCAGTACTTC.

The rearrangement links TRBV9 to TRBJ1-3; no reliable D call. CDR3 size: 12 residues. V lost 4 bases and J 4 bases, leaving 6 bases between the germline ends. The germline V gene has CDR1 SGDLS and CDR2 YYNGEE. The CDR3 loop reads CASSTYGNTIYF. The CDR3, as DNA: TGTGCCAGCAGCACATACGGAAACACCATATATTTT.

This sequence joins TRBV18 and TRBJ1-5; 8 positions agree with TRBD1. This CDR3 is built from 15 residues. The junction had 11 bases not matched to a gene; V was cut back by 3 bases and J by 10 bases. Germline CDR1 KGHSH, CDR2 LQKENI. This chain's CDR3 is CASSPTGTGVRPQHF. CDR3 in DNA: TGTGCCAGCTCACCCACCGGGACAGGCGTCCGACCCCAGCATTTT.